The 28 T cell receptor beta chains below were found in one sample sequenced in a study of cytotoxic CD8 clonotypes in ibrutinib-treated CLL. Here immunoSEQ multiplex PCR was the method, and the copy in TCRdb shows in-frame clones only, minus some. This table has some 160,000 clones, about 80% appearing once. The starting material was PBMCs, obtained after 12 months of ibrutinib treatment. The receptors derive from a human donor with chronic lymphocytic leukemia.

The J gene is TRBJ2-6, the V gene TRBV5-4; no reliable D call. CDR1 is SGHNT, CDR2 YYREEE, per germline (reference sequence). CDR3 size: 13 residues. The V end lost 4 bases, the J end lost 4 bases, and 6 bases lay between the germline ends. The CDR3 is CASSPPGANVLTF. The CDR3 nucleotides are TGTGCCAGCAGCCCCCCAGGGGCCAACGTCCTGACTTTC.

The rearrangement joins TRBV7-9 to TRBJ2-5, with 11 nucleotides matching TRBD2. The germline V gene has CDR1 SEHNR and CDR2 FQNEAQ (reference sequence). The CDR3 runs to 14 residues. V lost 7 bases and J lost 2; bases outside the gene matches: 3. CDR3 DNA sequence: TGTGCCAGCACCATAGCGGGAGGGCAAGAGACCCAGTACTTC. Protein sequence: CASTIAGGQETQYF.

The sample holds one count of this clone. This rearrangement joins TRBV30 to TRBJ2-5, with 7 bases that match TRBD1. The CDR3 loop spans 17 amino acids. The germline CDR1 and CDR2 sequences are GTSNPN and SVGIG (reference sequence). J was trimmed by 2 bases and V by 0 bases; bases with no gene match: 12. CDR3 DNA: TGTGCCTGGAGTGTACGAAGGACAGGTGTTTATCAAGAGACCCAGTACTTC. The encoded protein is CAWSVRRTGVYQETQYF.

This clone showed up many times. The chain uses TRBV29-1 and TRBJ2-7, with D maybe TRBD1 (5 bases). V was clipped by 4 bases and J by 1 base, with 14 bases between them. The CDR3 covers 14 residues. The V gene's germline CDR1 is SQVTM and CDR2 ANQGSEA. The CDR3 DNA reads TGCAGCGTTGTGAGGCAGGGAACGTCCTACGAGCAGTACTTC. Its translation is CSVVRQGTSYEQYF.

The chain links TRBV7-2 to TRBJ2-1; no reliable D call. This CDR3 spans 15 amino acids. Per germline, CDR1 SGHTA and CDR2 FQGNSA. With 0 bases removed from V and 9 bases from J, the gap between germline ends came to 15 bases. CDR3 sequence: CASSLALSSLGEQFF. The CDR3 DNA follows: TGTGCCAGCAGCTTAGCGCTTTCCTCGTTGGGTGAGCAGTTCTTC. Using reference TRBV7-2 and TRBJ2-1 for the parts outside the CDR3, the full variable domain is GAGVSQSPSNKVTEKGKDVELRCDPISGHTALYWYRQSLGQGLEFLIYFQGNSAPDKSGLPSDRFSAERTGGSVSTLTIQRTQQEDSAVYLCASSLALSSLGEQFFGPGTRLTVL.

This clone was observed a single time. J is TRBJ1-5 and V is TRBV7-2; 7 nucleotides match TRBD1. The CDR3 loop spans 13 amino acids. J was trimmed by 6 bases and V by 5 bases; bases with no gene match: 4. Germline CDR1 is SGHTA and CDR2 is FQGNSA. For the CDR3, the DNA is TGTGCCAGCAGCCCTCGGACAGGTCAGCCCCAGCATTTT. Its translation is CASSPRTGQPQHF. Combining the CDR3 with reference TRBV7-2 and TRBJ1-5 gives the whole variable domain GAGVSQSPSNKVTEKGKDVELRCDPISGHTALYWYRQSLGQGLEFLIYFQGNSAPDKSGLPSDRFSAERTGGSVSTLTIQRTQQEDSAVYLCASSPRTGQPQHFGDGTRLSIL.

This sequence joins TRBV4-2 and TRBJ1-4; D not resolved. Deletions cut 5 bases from V and 5 bases from J, with 12 bases between. CDR3 length: 14 amino acids. Germline loops: CDR1 LGHNA, CDR2 YNFKEQ. CDR3 sequence reads: CASSLGGKNEKLFF. Here the CDR3 DNA reads TGTGCCAGCAGCTTGGGAGGGAAGAATGAAAAACTGTTTTTT.

The J gene is TRBJ1-2, the V gene TRBV6-1; D might be TRBD1 (5 bases). The CDR3 has 16 residues. V was pared by 0 bases and J by 5 bases, with 16 bases between. The germline CDR1 and CDR2 sequences are MNHNS and SASEGT. CDR3 sequence: CASSEAGVRGRYGYTF. CDR3 DNA: TGTGCCAGCAGTGAAGCAGGAGTGAGGGGACGGTATGGCTACACCTTC.

The chain employs TRBV13 and TRBJ2-5, with D maybe TRBD2 (6 bases). This CDR3 contains 16 residues. Germline-derived CDR1 and CDR2 are PRHDT and FYEKMQ (reference sequence). V lost 2 bases to trimming and J lost 2 bases, with 15 bases between them. The CDR3 is CASSLSTSLPQETQYF. For the CDR3, the DNA is TGTGCCAGCAGCTTATCCACTAGCCTTCCACAAGAGACCCAGTACTTC.

This clone was found once. The rearrangement joins TRBV2 to TRBJ2-1, with 12 positions matching TRBD1. With 7 bases clipped from V and 7 bases from J, the junction kept 5 bases outside the gene matches. The CDR3 is made up of 14 amino acids. Germline CDR1 and CDR2: SNHLY and FYNNEI. The CDR3 loop is CASNPGQGANEQFF. The CDR3 DNA is TGTGCCAGCAATCCGGGACAGGGGGCAAATGAGCAGTTCTTC.

The CDR3 bases are TGTGCCAGCAGTGTCGGGGTAGCGGGAGGGCCTAGGTCGAATACGCAGTATTTT. This encodes CASSVGVAGGPRSNTQYF. This chain links TRBV2 with TRBJ2-3; 11 bases match TRBD2. V was clipped by 4 bases and J by 7 bases; unmatched bases: 16. Germline values: CDR1 SNHLY, CDR2 FYNNEI. The CDR3 loop spans 18 amino acids.

CDR3 sequence (DNA): TGCGCCAGCAGCCAAGATATGGAGGGGGAGCTGTTTTTT. Translating it yields CASSQDMEGELFF. The chain uses TRBV4-3 and TRBJ2-2; no firm D call. This CDR3 is built from 13 residues. Trimming stripped 0 bases from V and 8 bases from J, with 7 bases between. Germline V gene lookup returns CDR1 LGHNA and CDR2 YSLEER.

The rearrangement links TRBV6-5 to TRBJ2-7, with TRBD1 matching over 7 bases. Germline-derived CDR1 and CDR2 are MNHEY and SVGAGI. There are 13 residues in the CDR3. The V gene end was trimmed by 6 bases and the J gene end by 6 bases; junction bases not matched to a gene: 8. CDR3 sequence reads: CASRSKQGSEQYF. The CDR3 DNA reads as TGTGCCAGCAGGAGCAAACAGGGGAGCGAGCAGTACTTC.

V and J are TRBV15 and TRBJ2-7; D unresolved. The CDR3 runs to 12 residues. Trimming cost V 6 bases and J 6 bases, with 12 bases left between them. Germline assignment: CDR1 LNHNV and CDR2 YYDKDF (reference sequence). The CDR3 spells CATRELGSEQYF. The CDR3 nucleotides read TGTGCCACCAGGGAGTTGGGGTCCGAGCAGTACTTC.

The chain employs TRBV5-6 and TRBJ1-4, with TRBD1 matching 10 bases. Germline CDR1 SGHDT, CDR2 YYEEEE. J gave up 7 bases and V 0 bases, and 6 bases lay outside the gene matches. The CDR3 length is 16 residues. The CDR3 region has the DNA TGTGCCAGCAGCTTGGCGGGACAGGGGTTTGGTGAAAAACTGTTTTTT. Protein sequence: CASSLAGQGFGEKLFF.

The J gene is TRBJ2-1, the V gene TRBV2; D not resolved. This CDR3 contains 12 residues. In germline, CDR1 is SNHLY, CDR2 FYNNEI. The V and J ends lost 4 bases and 4 bases respectively, with 5 bases between them. The CDR3 loop is CASSAAYNEQFF. Written as DNA, the CDR3 is TGTGCCAGCAGTGCAGCGTACAATGAGCAGTTCTTC.

The chain carries TRBV6-5 and TRBJ1-2; D is undetermined. V lost 7 bases and J lost 0, with 12 bases in between. The germline gives CDR1 MNHEY, CDR2 SVGAGI. The CDR3 covers 14 residues. CDR3 DNA sequence: TGTGCCAGCAAAGCGTCGGCAGCTAACTATGGCTACACCTTC. Amino acid sequence: CASKASAANYGYTF.

V and J are TRBV13 and TRBJ1-2; 8 nucleotides match TRBD1. Germline V gene lookup returns CDR1 PRHDT and CDR2 FYEKMQ (reference sequence). The CDR3 is 15 amino acids. V gave up 5 bases and J gave up 1 base; unmatched junction bases: 6. CDR3 coding DNA: TGTGCCAGCAGCCACGGGACAGGAATTAACTATGGCTACACCTTC. It codes for CASSHGTGINYGYTF.

The V and J genes are TRBV11-1 and TRBJ2-1; unclear D gene. V gave up 5 bases and J gave up 4 bases, with 9 bases separating them. The germline V gene encodes CDR1 SGHAT and CDR2 FQDESV (reference sequence). The CDR3 runs to 13 residues. DNA for the CDR3: TGTGCCAGCAGCCCCCGACCATACAATGAGCAGTTCTTC. As protein: CASSPRPYNEQFF.

This sequence joins TRBV7-2 and TRBJ2-7; D is possibly TRBD1 or TRBD2 (5 bases each). Germline V gene lookup returns CDR1 SGHTA and CDR2 FQGNSA. Trimming stripped 0 bases from V and 9 bases from J, with 24 bases between. This CDR3 spans 17 amino acids. CDR3 residues: CASSLAATGGSFRGQYF. The CDR3 nucleotides read TGTGCCAGCAGCTTAGCGGCCACAGGTGGGAGTTTCCGAGGGCAGTACTTC.

V gene TRBV5-8 combines with J gene TRBJ1-5; a possible D gene is TRBD1 (6 bases). The CDR3 is made up of 20 amino acids. Germline V gene sequence: CDR1 SGHTS, CDR2 YDEGEE. The V and J ends lost 2 bases and 0 bases respectively, with 24 bases between them. As DNA, the CDR3 is TGTGCCAGCAGCTTAGGGGGACCCCTGACGATAATCTATAGCAATCAGCCCCAGCATTTT. Its protein product is CASSLGGPLTIIYSNQPQHF.

The V call is TRBV5-6, the J call TRBJ2-7, with D possibly being TRBD2 (5 bases). There are 13 residues in the CDR3. Germline V gives CDR1 SGHDT, CDR2 YYEEEE. V lost 0 bases to trimming and J lost 2 bases, with 6 bases between them. The DNA of the CDR3 is TGTGCCAGCAGCTTGGCCGGGACCTACGAGCAGTACTTC. It encodes CASSLAGTYEQYF.

The chain carries TRBV29-1 and TRBJ2-5; 9 nucleotides align to TRBD2. CDR3 length: 14 amino acids. V was clipped by 4 bases and J by 3 bases; unmatched bases: 6. Germline V gene data show CDR1 as SQVTM and CDR2 as ANQGSEA. CDR3 in amino acids: CSVVPLAGKETQYF. As DNA, the CDR3 is TGCAGCGTTGTCCCGCTAGCGGGAAAAGAGACCCAGTACTTC.

This clone was counted once. V usage is TRBV27 and J usage is TRBJ2-3; 7 bases are shared with TRBD1. Germline CDR1 and CDR2: MNHEY and SMNVEV (reference sequence). V gave up 1 base and J gave up 0 bases; unmatched junction bases: 10. This CDR3 spans 18 amino acids. CDR3 sequence (DNA): TGTGCCAGCAGTTTATTCTTCCTGGACAGGTCTAGCACAGATACGCAGTATTTT. This translates into CASSLFFLDRSSTDTQYF.

This chain joins TRBV19 and TRBJ2-3; D is possibly TRBD1 or TRBD2 (6 bases each). V gave up 8 bases and J gave up 5 bases, with 14 bases separating them. The germline V gene has CDR1 LNHDA and CDR2 SQIVND (reference sequence). This CDR3 region has 13 residues. The CDR3 here is CASRVGGRDTQYF. In nucleotides, the CDR3 is TGTGCCAGTCGGGTAGGGGGGAGAGATACGCAGTATTTT.

The chain has TRBV4-1 and TRBJ2-7; D not certain. The CDR3 has 13 amino acids. Germline values: CDR1 MGHRA, CDR2 YSYEKL. The V gene lost 1 base and the J gene lost 2 bases, with 6 bases spanning the gap. CDR3 in DNA: TGCGCCAGCAGCCAAGCCCCAGCCTACGAGCAGTACTTC. Its translation: CASSQAPAYEQYF.

The rearrangement uses TRBV28 and TRBJ1-3, with D hard to call. V shed 6 bases and J shed 0 bases, with 9 bases lying between them. Germline V lookup: CDR1 MDHEN, CDR2 SYDVKM. The CDR3 extends over 14 amino acids. CDR3 sequence: CASREGISGNTIYF. In nucleotides, the CDR3 is TGTGCCAGCAGGGAAGGAATCTCTGGAAACACCATATATTTT.

The chain combines TRBV28 with TRBJ2-1; 7 positions agree with TRBD2. The germline gives CDR1 MDHEN, CDR2 SYDVKM. Trimming cost V 6 bases and J 8 bases; bases outside gene matches: 10. The CDR3 loop spans 14 amino acids. CDR3 nucleotides: TGTGCCAGCAGGGGCGGCGGGAGCCGGTATGAGCAGTTCTTC. Amino acid sequence: CASRGGGSRYEQFF.